Below, 24 T cell receptor beta chains from the same sample are listed, as sequenced in a study of T cell changes during pregnancy in multiple sclerosis. Sequencing used immunoSEQ multiplex PCR; TCRdb keeps in-frame clones, though not all of them. The sample lists more than 65,000 clones, 80% to 90% occurring once. The material sequenced was peripheral blood, taken before pregnancy. The receptor set was obtained from a female donor with multiple sclerosis, enrolled in a pregnancy study.

CDR3 loop: CASSLNRQGSIKETQYF. CDR3 in DNA: TGTGCCAGCAGCCTTAATCGACAGGGGTCGATAAAAGAGACCCAGTACTTC. This chain joins TRBV5-8 and TRBJ2-5; TRBD1 matches at 8 bases. The V and J ends lost 4 bases and 3 bases, in that order; junction bases with no gene match: 14. Germline V gene data show CDR1 as SGHTS and CDR2 as YDEGEE. The CDR3 is made up of 17 amino acids.

J is TRBJ1-2 and V is TRBV29-1; the D is unclear. V shed 7 bases and J shed 5 bases, with 14 bases lying between them. Germline CDR1 SQVTM, CDR2 ANQGSEA. The CDR3 runs 12 residues. This CDR3 is CSARSILYGYTF. In DNA form, the CDR3 reads TGCAGCGCCAGGTCCATTCTGTATGGCTACACCTTC.

The J gene is TRBJ2-7, the V gene TRBV30, with D perhaps TRBD1 (5 bases). Germline CDR1 is GTSNPN and CDR2 is SVGIG (reference sequence). Trimming pared 1 base from V and 3 bases from J, leaving 7 bases between. The CDR3 has 12 residues. CDR3 amino acids: CAWSEQGYEQYF. DNA for the CDR3: TGTGCCTGGAGTGAGCAGGGCTACGAGCAGTACTTC.

J is TRBJ2-7 and V is TRBV6-5; D not certain. The CDR3 covers 12 residues. Germline CDR1 reads MNHEY; CDR2 reads SVGAGI. V was shortened by 6 bases and J by 6 bases, with 12 bases between the two germline ends. CDR3 amino acids: CASRESHGEQYF. CDR3 coding DNA: TGTGCCAGCAGAGAATCCCACGGCGAGCAGTACTTC.

CDR3 loop: CASSSGLANTYEQYF. The DNA of the CDR3 is TGTGCCAGTAGTAGCGGACTAGCGAACACCTACGAGCAGTACTTC. The genes are TRBV19 and TRBJ2-7; 9 nucleotides align to TRBD2. J lost 2 bases, V lost 4 bases, and 6 bases had no gene match. The CDR3 contains 15 residues. The germline V gene encodes CDR1 LNHDA and CDR2 SQIVND (reference sequence).

The V call is TRBV4-2, the J call TRBJ2-5; 9 bases fit TRBD2. V dropped 1 base and J dropped 5; count of bases not matched to a gene: 5. Germline CDR1 LGHNA, CDR2 YNFKEQ. The CDR3 totals 15 residues. In nucleotides, the CDR3 is TGTGCCAGCAGCCAAGGCGGGGGGGCCAGGGAGACCCAGTACTTC. Its translation: CASSQGGGARETQYF.

The chain joins TRBV7-2 to TRBJ1-2, with a tentative D call TRBD1 (6 bases). The length of the CDR3 is 13 residues. CDR1 is SGHTA, CDR2 FQGNSA, per germline. The ends were cut back, 4 bases at V and 7 bases at J, with 13 bases in the middle. DNA of the CDR3: TGTGCCAGCAGCTCGTCCAACAGGGTTGGCTACACCTTC. Protein: CASSSSNRVGYTF.

This clone was counted only a few times. The rearrangement links TRBV29-1 to TRBJ1-1, with 7 positions matching TRBD1. The length of the CDR3 is 13 residues. Looked up from germline, CDR1 is SQVTM and CDR2 is ANQGSEA. The V segment lost 6 bases and the J segment 6 bases; nucleotides outside the gene matches: 10. The CDR3 nucleotides are TGCAGCGTGGCCCGACAGGGCTCTGCTGAAGCTTTCTTT. It codes for CSVARQGSAEAFF.

The chain recombines TRBV18 with TRBJ1-5; no clear D gene. Germline values: CDR1 KGHSH, CDR2 LQKENI. Trimming stripped 1 base from V and 6 bases from J, with 13 bases between. This CDR3 spans 15 amino acids. The CDR3 nucleotides read TGTGCCAGCTCACCACGACCCCTAGCAAGTCAGCCCCAGCATTTT. It codes for CASSPRPLASQPQHF. The full variable domain, in which reference TRBV18 and TRBJ1-5 provide the parts outside the CDR3, is NAGVMQNPRHLVRRRGQEARLRCSPMKGHSHVYWYRQLPEEGLKFMVYLQKENIIDESGMPKERFSAEFPKEGPSILRIQQVVRGDSAAYFCASSPRPLASQPQHFGDGTRLSIL.

The V call is TRBV7-2, the J call TRBJ1-5, with unresolved D. The V gene's germline CDR1 is SGHTA and CDR2 FQGNSA. CDR3 length equals 13 residues. With 5 bases removed from V and 7 bases from J, the gap between germline ends came to 12 bases. The CDR3: CASSREGLQPQHF. In DNA, the CDR3 is TGTGCCAGCAGCAGGGAGGGTTTACAGCCCCAGCATTTT.

V is TRBV29-1 and J is TRBJ2-5, with TRBD1 matching over 8 bases. This CDR3 has 14 residues. With V trimmed by 6 bases and J by 1 base, 7 bases remained unmatched. Germline-derived CDR1 and CDR2 are SQVTM and ANQGSEA. The CDR3 nucleotides are TGCAGCGTGAGACCGGGACAGGTCCAAGAGACCCAGTACTTC. Its protein product is CSVRPGQVQETQYF. Variable domain in full (rest from reference TRBV29-1 and TRBJ2-5): SAVISQKPSRDICQRGTSLTIQCQVDSQVTMMFWYRQQPGQSLTLIATANQGSEATYESGFVIDKFPISRPNLTFSTLTVSNMSPEDSSIYLCSVRPGQVQETQYFGPGTRLLVL.

The chain uses TRBV7-9 and TRBJ1-1; 8 nucleotides line up with TRBD1. This CDR3 contains 14 residues. V was clipped by 2 bases and J by 1 base; unmatched bases: 0. In germline, CDR1 is SEHNR, CDR2 FQNEAQ (reference sequence). The CDR3 sequence is CASSLQGANTEAFF. The CDR3 nucleotides are TGTGCCAGCAGCTTACAGGGGGCGAACACTGAAGCTTTCTTT.

The chain couples TRBV2 to TRBJ2-1, with 14 bases fitting TRBD2. CDR3 size: 15 residues. Trimming took 4 bases from V and 8 from J; bases not matched to a gene: 4. The germline CDR1 and CDR2 sequences are SNHLY and FYNNEI. The CDR3 spells CASSGLAGGGDEQFF. The CDR3 DNA reads TGTGCCAGCAGTGGACTAGCGGGGGGGGGAGATGAGCAGTTCTTC.

The V call is TRBV7-2, the J call TRBJ1-4; TRBD1 aligns across 8 bases. Germline V gene sequence: CDR1 SGHTA, CDR2 FQGNSA. V lost 1 base and J lost 4; bases outside the gene matches: 2. The CDR3 is 15 amino acids. CDR3 sequence: CASSLGDRNNEKLFF. The CDR3 DNA is TGTGCCAGCAGCTTAGGGGACAGGAATAATGAAAAACTGTTTTTT.

The V and J genes are TRBV5-1 and TRBJ2-5; a possible D gene is TRBD1 (6 bases). The length of the CDR3 is 16 residues. Trimming took 0 bases from V and 4 from J, leaving 16 bases between them. Germline V gene sequence: CDR1 SGHRS, CDR2 YFSETQ. The CDR3 is CASSLVPGASAETQYF. CDR3 nucleotides: TGCGCCAGCAGCTTGGTACCAGGGGCCTCCGCAGAGACCCAGTACTTC.

The rearrangement links TRBV2 to TRBJ2-5; tentatively, D is TRBD1 (6 bases). The CDR3 loop spans 17 amino acids. V dropped 3 bases and J dropped 0 bases, with 17 bases sitting between them. The V gene's germline CDR1 is SNHLY and CDR2 FYNNEI. CDR3 nucleotide sequence: TGTGCCAGCAGTGAGGAAACACCAAGGGGGTACCAAGAGACCCAGTACTTC. Protein sequence: CASSEETPRGYQETQYF.

This clone was recorded once. The V call is TRBV5-4, the J call TRBJ1-1; 7 bases align to TRBD1. J lost 4 bases, V lost 5 bases, and 11 bases had no gene match. The germline CDR1 and CDR2 sequences are SGHNT and YYREEE (reference sequence). This CDR3 is built from 15 residues. The CDR3 here is CASRTTTGAATEAFF. DNA for the CDR3: TGTGCCAGCAGGACGACAACAGGGGCGGCCACTGAAGCTTTCTTT.

The chain has TRBV4-1 and TRBJ2-3; TRBD2 matches 8 bases. CDR1 is MGHRA, CDR2 YSYEKL, per germline. Losses at the gene ends were 0 bases for V and 4 bases for J; bases not matched to a gene: 3. The CDR3 contains 15 residues. The CDR3 sequence: CASSQETSEADTQYF. CDR3 nucleotide sequence: TGCGCCAGCAGCCAAGAGACTAGCGAGGCAGATACGCAGTATTTT.

The chain is built from TRBV18 and TRBJ2-1; 7 bases agree with TRBD1. V lost 2 bases, J lost 8 bases, and 12 bases stayed unmatched. The CDR3 is made up of 16 amino acids. Germline values: CDR1 KGHSH, CDR2 LQKENI. CDR3 sequence reads: CASSPGTGAIVDEQFF. The CDR3 DNA sequence: TGTGCCAGCTCACCAGGTACAGGGGCAATCGTAGATGAGCAGTTCTTC. The full variable domain, with the rest looked up from reference TRBV18 and TRBJ2-1, is NAGVMQNPRHLVRRRGQEARLRCSPMKGHSHVYWYRQLPEEGLKFMVYLQKENIIDESGMPKERFSAEFPKEGPSILRIQQVVRGDSAAYFCASSPGTGAIVDEQFFGPGTRLTVL.

V is TRBV30 and J is TRBJ1-1, with TRBD1 as a possible D gene (6 bases). Germline V gene lookup returns CDR1 GTSNPN and CDR2 SVGIG (reference sequence). Trimming left V 3 bases short and J 5 bases short, with 13 bases between. The CDR3 sequence is 13 residues long. Written as DNA, the CDR3 is TGTGCCTGGAGGGCGGCAGGGGATACTGAAGCTTTCTTT. This codes for CAWRAAGDTEAFF.

V usage is TRBV5-6 and J usage is TRBJ1-1; the D is unclear. In germline, CDR1 is SGHDT, CDR2 YYEEEE. The CDR3 extends over 14 amino acids. Trimming cost V 0 bases and J 5 bases, with 11 bases left between them. This chain's CDR3 is CASSLGVFRTEAFF. DNA of the CDR3: TGTGCCAGCAGCTTGGGGGTGTTCAGGACTGAAGCTTTCTTT.

The V and J genes are TRBV10-1 and TRBJ2-7, with 14 bases aligning to TRBD2. V was pared by 3 bases and J by 5 bases, with 12 bases of the junction left unmatched. Germline V CDR1 and CDR2: WNHNN, SYGVQD (reference sequence). This CDR3 contains 18 residues. CDR3 sequence: CASSDLFGTSGRGNEQYF. The CDR3 DNA reads TGCGCCAGCAGTGACTTATTCGGGACTAGCGGGAGAGGGAACGAGCAGTACTTC.

The genes are TRBV7-8 and TRBJ1-3; no clear D gene. The CDR3 sequence is 15 residues long. V was trimmed by 6 bases and J by 4 bases, leaving 16 bases between them. Germline-derived CDR1 and CDR2 are SGHVS and FQNEAQ. CDR3 protein: CASSPQAAGGNTIYF. The CDR3 DNA reads as TGTGCCAGCAGTCCCCAGGCGGCGGGAGGAAACACCATATATTTT.

V usage is TRBV5-4 and J usage is TRBJ2-3; TRBD2 aligns across 11 bases. V was pared by 1 base and J by 2 bases, with 6 bases of the junction left unmatched. Germline V gives CDR1 SGHNT, CDR2 YYREEE (reference sequence). The CDR3 covers 17 residues. The CDR3 sequence is CASSLRLAGGPTDTQYF. CDR3 sequence (DNA): TGTGCCAGCAGCTTGAGGCTAGCGGGAGGCCCCACAGATACGCAGTATTTT.